The 21 T cell receptor beta chains below were found in one sample sequenced in a study of blood T cell repertoires in COVID-19. Measured with immunoSEQ multiplex PCR; TCRdb has only the in-frame clones, and not every one. The sample lists 300,000 to 450,000 clones; 70% to 90% were seen once. Sequencing input: PBMCs or T cells enriched from blood (not recorded which). These receptors all stem from a woman younger than 30 who had recovered from COVID-19.

The chain has TRBV3-1 (or the pseudogene TRBV3-2) and TRBJ1-1; perhaps TRBD1 as D (5 bases). From germline, CDR1 is LGHDT and CDR2 YNNKEL (reference sequence). The V and J ends lost 4 bases and 4 bases respectively, with 13 bases between them. The CDR3 has 14 amino acids. DNA for the CDR3: TGTGCCAGCAGCCTGGGAGGGGTCAGCACTGAAGCTTTCTTT. It encodes CASSLGGVSTEAFF.

The rearrangement uses TRBV27 and TRBJ2-7; a possible D gene is TRBD1 (5 bases). With 6 bases removed from V and 1 base from J, the gap between germline ends came to 16 bases. Germline assignment: CDR1 MNHEY and CDR2 SMNVEV (reference sequence). The CDR3 has 15 amino acids. The CDR3 is CASSNRNSLSYEQYF. The DNA of the CDR3 is TGTGCCAGCAGCAACAGGAATTCCCTATCCTACGAGCAGTACTTC.

The sample holds a few counts of this clone. The genes are TRBV7-2 and TRBJ1-5; D is perhaps TRBD1 (5 bases). CDR3 length equals 15 residues. The V gene lost 1 base and the J gene lost 4 bases, with 11 bases spanning the gap. Looked up from germline, CDR1 is SGHTA and CDR2 is FQGNSA. CDR3 protein: CASSLGHRRNQPQHF. For the CDR3, the DNA is TGTGCCAGCAGCTTAGGGCACAGGAGAAATCAGCCCCAGCATTTT.

This clone was seen a few times. The CDR3 coding sequence is TGTGCCAGCAGCACGACAGGGGTTTGGGAGCAGTACTTC. This codes for CASSTTGVWEQYF. The rearrangement links TRBV7-2 to TRBJ2-7, with 8 bases lining up with TRBD1. The V gene end was trimmed by 5 bases and the J gene end by 7 bases; junction bases not matched to a gene: 7. This CDR3 is 13 amino acids long. Germline loops: CDR1 SGHTA, CDR2 FQGNSA.

V usage is TRBV2 and J usage is TRBJ1-1; D not certain. CDR3 length: 13 amino acids. Trimming removed 5 bases at V and 7 bases at J, with 14 bases between. The germline V gene encodes CDR1 SNHLY and CDR2 FYNNEI. In nucleotides, the CDR3 is TGTGCCAGCAGTTCGAAAAGCCCCGGTGAAGCTTTCTTT. Translation gives CASSSKSPGEAFF.

This chain joins TRBV2 and TRBJ2-5; D gene unclear. The germline gives CDR1 SNHLY, CDR2 FYNNEI. Deletions cut 7 bases from V and 5 bases from J, with 20 bases between. CDR3 length equals 15 residues. CDR3: CASTRMALVGETQYF. As DNA, the CDR3 is TGTGCCAGCACCAGAATGGCTTTGGTCGGGGAGACCCAGTACTTC. The full variable domain, rest sourced from reference TRBV2 and TRBJ2-5, is EPEVTQTPSHQVTQMGQEVILRCVPISNHLYFYWYRQILGQKVEFLVSFYNNEISEKSEIFDDQFSVERPDGSNFTLKIRSTKLEDSAMYFCASTRMALVGETQYFGPGTRLLVL.

This chain links TRBV9 with TRBJ1-2; TRBD1 matches at 9 bases. The CDR3 length is 15 residues. Germline CDR1 and CDR2: SGDLS and YYNGEE. The V and J ends lost 3 bases and 4 bases, in that order; junction bases with no gene match: 7. CDR3 bases: TGTGCCAGCAGCGACTACAGGGGGCCTCCCTATGGCTACACCTTC. Protein product: CASSDYRGPPYGYTF.

The rearrangement uses TRBV7-3 and TRBJ2-7, with 11 bases aligning to TRBD2. The CDR3 spans 15 residues. Germline assignment: CDR1 SGHTA and CDR2 FQGTGA. The J segment lost 3 bases and the V segment lost 5 bases, leaving 6 bases of the junction unmatched. CDR3 sequence: CASSLTSGGIYEQYF. Here the CDR3 DNA reads TGTGCCAGCAGCCTTACTAGCGGGGGTATCTACGAGCAGTACTTC.

The chain is built from TRBV7-6 and TRBJ2-2; perhaps TRBD1 as D (6 bases). Between the trimmed V and J ends, which lost 2 bases and 2 bases, there was a span of 12 bases. This CDR3 contains 16 residues. Germline-derived CDR1 and CDR2 are SGHVS and FNYEAQ. This CDR3 reads CASSLISRGNTGELFF. The CDR3 region has the DNA TGTGCCAGCAGCTTAATTTCCAGGGGAAACACCGGGGAGCTGTTTTTT.

The chain carries TRBV4-1 and TRBJ2-1, with D tentatively TRBD2 (6 bases). Germline CDR1 MGHRA, CDR2 YSYEKL. There are 15 residues in the CDR3. The ends were cut back, 2 bases at V and 8 bases at J, with 16 bases in the middle. CDR3 in DNA: TGCGCCAGCAGCCAAACGTGGGACTCCGAACATGAGCAGTTCTTC. Translation: CASSQTWDSEHEQFF.

The rearrangement links TRBV27 to TRBJ1-3, with a weak D call TRBD1 (5 bases). The CDR3 is made up of 15 amino acids. The V end lost 5 bases, the J end lost 2 bases, and 13 bases lay between the germline ends. CDR1 MNHEY and CDR2 SMNVEV come from the germline V gene (reference sequence). In DNA form, the CDR3 reads TGTGCCAGCAGTAAGACCTGGGGGGCTGGAAACACCATATATTTT. Its protein is CASSKTWGAGNTIYF.

The chain combines TRBV4-2 with TRBJ1-6; tentative D call: TRBD1 (5 bases). This CDR3 contains 16 residues. CDR1 is LGHNA and CDR2 is YNFKEQ in the germline V gene. The ends were cut back, 3 bases at V and 8 bases at J, with 17 bases in the middle. CDR3 in DNA: TGTGCCAGCAGCCAGTCGTGGGGGAGCGGGGATTCACCCCTCCACTTT. It encodes CASSQSWGSGDSPLHF.

The chain uses TRBV12-5 and TRBJ2-1; 16 nucleotides line up with TRBD2. Looked up from germline, CDR1 is LGHNT and CDR2 is FRNRAP. This CDR3 is built from 20 residues. With V trimmed by 7 bases and J by 6 bases, 18 bases remained unmatched. The CDR3 nucleotides read TGTGCTAGTGCCCGAACCCTACCGGGACTAGCGGGGGGGCCAACCAATGAGCAGTTCTTC. The encoded protein is CASARTLPGLAGGPTNEQFF.

This rearrangement joins TRBV29-1 to TRBJ2-5; 9 bases fit TRBD1. The CDR3 contains 12 residues. The trim removed 4 bases at V and 7 bases at J, leaving 4 bases unmatched. The germline gives CDR1 SQVTM, CDR2 ANQGSEA. The CDR3 here is CSVGDRVGTQYF. CDR3 DNA sequence: TGCAGCGTTGGGGACAGGGTGGGGACCCAGTACTTC.

This rearrangement joins TRBV5-4 to TRBJ2-7; possible D gene TRBD1, 6 bases. Per germline, CDR1 SGHNT and CDR2 YYREEE (reference sequence). Trimming left V 0 bases short and J 0 bases short, with 10 bases between. The CDR3 has 15 amino acids. DNA for the CDR3: TGTGCCAGCAGCTTGGAGGGGACAATCTCCTACGAGCAGTACTTC. This codes for CASSLEGTISYEQYF.

The chain combines TRBV27 with TRBJ2-7; D remains unclear. The CDR3 is 15 amino acids. Germline CDR1 and CDR2: MNHEY and SMNVEV (reference sequence). V was trimmed by 8 bases and J by 6 bases, leaving 23 bases between them. The CDR3 DNA reads as TGTGCCAGCGCTCTACCAAGTACCCTTCGTCTCGAGCAGTACTTC. Translation gives CASALPSTLRLEQYF.

The chain links TRBV6-5 to TRBJ1-2; 7 bases match TRBD1. The CDR3 consists of 14 residues. CDR1 is MNHEY, CDR2 SVGAGI, per germline. The trim removed 5 bases at V and 7 bases at J, leaving 10 bases unmatched. CDR3 loop: CASSRTGQVGGYTF. As DNA, the CDR3 is TGTGCCAGCAGTCGGACAGGACAGGTTGGTGGCTACACCTTC.

This sequence joins TRBV5-8 and TRBJ1-1; D gene uncertain. The germline V and J ends were trimmed by 4 bases and 0 bases, with 7 bases remaining between them. This CDR3 has 13 amino acids. Germline CDR1 reads SGHTS; CDR2 reads YDEGEE. CDR3: CASSPVLNTEAFF. CDR3 nucleotide sequence: TGTGCCAGCAGCCCCGTATTGAACACTGAAGCTTTCTTT.

The rearrangement links TRBV7-8 to TRBJ2-5, with D possibly TRBD2 on 5 matching bases. V was shortened by 4 bases and J by 4 bases, with 10 bases between the two germline ends. CDR3 length equals 13 residues. Germline CDR1 is SGHVS and CDR2 is FQNEAQ. The CDR3 loop reads CASSSVAGETQYF. In DNA form, the CDR3 reads TGTGCCAGCAGCTCAGTGGCGGGAGAGACCCAGTACTTC.

The V gene is TRBV6-1, the J gene TRBJ1-2, with TRBD1 matching 7 bases. Trimming removed 0 bases from V and 3 bases from J; junction bases left unmatched: 7. The CDR3 is 16 residues long. CDR1 MNHNS and CDR2 SASEGT come from the germline V gene. Here the CDR3 reads CASSEAPQGIDYGYTF. The CDR3, as DNA: TGTGCCAGCAGTGAAGCGCCACAGGGGATTGACTATGGCTACACCTTC.

Worth noting for this clone: The junction departs from the called germline gene at one end, perhaps through a read error. This chain links TRBV28 with TRBJ1-4, with 8 positions matching TRBD1. CDR1 and CDR2 (germline): MDHEN, SYDVKM. This CDR3 region has 14 residues. The CDR3 reads CASSHYGQGFSRDF. The CDR3 DNA reads as TGTGCCAGCAGTCATTATGGACAGGGTTTTTCGAGGGATTTT.